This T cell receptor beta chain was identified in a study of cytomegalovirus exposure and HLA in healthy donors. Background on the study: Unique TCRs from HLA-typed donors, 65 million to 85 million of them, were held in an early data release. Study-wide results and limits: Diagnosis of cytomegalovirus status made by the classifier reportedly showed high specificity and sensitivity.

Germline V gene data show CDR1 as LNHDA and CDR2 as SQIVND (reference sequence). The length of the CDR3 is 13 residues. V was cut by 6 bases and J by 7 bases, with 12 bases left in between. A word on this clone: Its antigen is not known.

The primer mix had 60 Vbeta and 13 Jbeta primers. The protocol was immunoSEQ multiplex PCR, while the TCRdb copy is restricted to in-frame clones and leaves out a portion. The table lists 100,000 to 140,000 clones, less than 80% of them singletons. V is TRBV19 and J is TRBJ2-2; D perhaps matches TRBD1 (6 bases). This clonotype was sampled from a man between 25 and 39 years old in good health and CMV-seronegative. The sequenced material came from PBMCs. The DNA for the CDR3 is TGTGCCAGTAGAGGAGCAGGGGTCGGGGAGCTGTTTTTT. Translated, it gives CASRGAGVGELFF. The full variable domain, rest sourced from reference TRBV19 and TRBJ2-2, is DGGITQSPKYLFRKEGQNVTLSCEQNLNHDAMYWYRQDPGQGLRLIYYSQIVNDFQKGDIAEGYSVSREKKESFPLTVTSAQKNPTAFYLCASRGAGVGELFFGEGSRLTVL.